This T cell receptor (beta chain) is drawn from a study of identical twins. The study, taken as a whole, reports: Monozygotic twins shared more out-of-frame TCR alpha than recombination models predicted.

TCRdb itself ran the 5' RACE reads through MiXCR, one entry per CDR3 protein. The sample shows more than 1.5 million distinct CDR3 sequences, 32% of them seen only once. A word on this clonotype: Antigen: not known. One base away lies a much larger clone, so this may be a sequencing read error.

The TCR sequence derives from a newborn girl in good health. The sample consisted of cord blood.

For the CDR3, the DNA is TGTGTCAGCAGTTTCGCCGGAGAGACCCAGTACTTC. Translating gives CVSSFAGETQYF. This chain links TRBV12-3 or TRBV12-4 with TRBJ2-5; no clear D. The CDR3 is made up of 12 amino acids.